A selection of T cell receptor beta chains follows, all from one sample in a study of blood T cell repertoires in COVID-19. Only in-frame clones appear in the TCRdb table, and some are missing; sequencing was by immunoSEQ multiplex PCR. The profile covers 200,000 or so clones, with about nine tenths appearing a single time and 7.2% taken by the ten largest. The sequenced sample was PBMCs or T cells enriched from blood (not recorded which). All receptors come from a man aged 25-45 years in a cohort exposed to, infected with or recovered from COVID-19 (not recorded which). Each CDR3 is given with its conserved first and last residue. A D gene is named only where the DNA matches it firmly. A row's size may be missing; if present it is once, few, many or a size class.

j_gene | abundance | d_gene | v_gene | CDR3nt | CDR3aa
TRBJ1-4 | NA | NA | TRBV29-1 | TGCAGCGTTGAAGACTCAGGGTTTAATGAAAAACTGTTTTTT | CSVEDSGFNEKLFF
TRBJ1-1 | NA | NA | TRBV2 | TGTGCCGGGATACTTACAGGGAATGGGGGAGCTTTCTTT | CAGILTGNGGAFF
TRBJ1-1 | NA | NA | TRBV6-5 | TGTGCCAGCAGTTACAGGGACATAGGGACTGAAGCTTTCTTT | CASSYRDIGTEAFF
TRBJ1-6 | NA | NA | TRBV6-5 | TGTGCCAGCAGTTACAGTCAGGACGGACTGATCCTCCACTTT | CASSYSQDGLILHF
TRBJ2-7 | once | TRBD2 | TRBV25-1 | TGTGCCAGCAGTGACCACCCAGCGGGAGTGTACGAGCAGTACTTC | CASSDHPAGVYEQYF
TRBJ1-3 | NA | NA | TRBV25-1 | TGTGCCAGCAGTGAGTACAGCACTGGAAACACCATATATTTT | CASSEYSTGNTIYF
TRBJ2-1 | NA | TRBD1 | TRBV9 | TGTGCCAGCAGCACGAACCGGGACAGGGGTGACAATGAGCAGTTCTTC | CASSTNRDRGDNEQFF
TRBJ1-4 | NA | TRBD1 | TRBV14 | TGTGCCAGCAGCCGTAACAGGGGAACAAATGAAAAACTGTTTTTT | CASSRNRGTNEKLFF
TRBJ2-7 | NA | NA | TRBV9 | TGTGCCAGCAGCGTAGCGGTGGGAGCGGGCGAGCAGTACTTC | CASSVAVGAGEQYF
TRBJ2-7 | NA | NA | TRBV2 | TGTGCCAGCACCGATGTAGGGGGACAAGGATACGAGCAGTACTTC | CASTDVGGQGYEQYF
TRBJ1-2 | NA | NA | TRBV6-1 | TGTGCCAGCAGTGAGACCGTACAGGACAACTATGGCTACACCTTC | CASSETVQDNYGYTF
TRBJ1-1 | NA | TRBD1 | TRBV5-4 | TGTGCCAGCAGGACCGGGGACAGGGCATCGAACACTGAAGCTTTCTTT | CASRTGDRASNTEAFF
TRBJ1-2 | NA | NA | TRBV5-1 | TGCGCCAGCAGCTTGGAGACAGGACCCAACCGCTGGGGCTACACCTTC | CASSLETGPNRWGYTF
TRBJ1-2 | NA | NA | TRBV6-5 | TGTGCCAGCAGTTACTATCAGGGAAGCTACACCTTC | CASSYYQGSYTF
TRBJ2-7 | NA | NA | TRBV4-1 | TGCGCCAGCAGCCAAGCGGCGGGCCTTACCTACGAGCAGTACTTC | CASSQAAGLTYEQYF
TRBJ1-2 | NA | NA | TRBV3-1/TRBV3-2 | TGTGCCAGCAGCTCAAACAGGGTCACTGGTCGGTATGGCTACACCTTC | CASSSNRVTGRYGYTF
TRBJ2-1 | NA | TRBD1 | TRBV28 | TGTGCCAGCACCCTTGGCGGACAGGGGCGGAATGAGCAGTTCTTC | CASTLGGQGRNEQFF
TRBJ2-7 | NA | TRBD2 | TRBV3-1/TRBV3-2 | TGTGCCAGCAGCCAACTGTCAGCGGGAGGGAGACCCTACGAGCAGTACTTC | CASSQLSAGGRPYEQYF
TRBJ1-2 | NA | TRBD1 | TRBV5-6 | TGTGCCAGCAGCTTGGGGACAGGGTATGGCTACACCTTC | CASSLGTGYGYTF
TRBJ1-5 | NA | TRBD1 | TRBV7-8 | TGTGCCAGCAGCTTATTCCCCGGACAGGCAAATCAGCCCCAGCATTTT | CASSLFPGQANQPQHF
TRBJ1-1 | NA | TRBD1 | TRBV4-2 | TGTGCCAGCAGCCCAAGACAGGGGGACACTGAAGCTTTCTTT | CASSPRQGDTEAFF
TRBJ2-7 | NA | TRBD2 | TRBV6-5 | TGTGCCAGCAGTTACCTCCGGACTAGCAGGGTGAGCGAGCAGTACTTC | CASSYLRTSRVSEQYF
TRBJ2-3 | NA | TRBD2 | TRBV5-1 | TGCGCCAGCAGCATGACACTAGCGGGAGGCACGCAGTATTTT | CASSMTLAGGTQYF
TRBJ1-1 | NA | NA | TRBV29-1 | TGCAGCGTTGGGACACCAGCGAACACTGAAGCTTTCTTT | CSVGTPANTEAFF
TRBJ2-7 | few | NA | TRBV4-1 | TGCGCCAGCAGCCAAGGGCCGAGGGGGATAGAACGAGGGGAGCAGTACTTC | CASSQGPRGIERGEQYF
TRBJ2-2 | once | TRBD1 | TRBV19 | TGTGCCAGTAGTGACCGGGGGACAGGGGGGACCGGGGAGCTGTTTTTT | CASSDRGTGGTGELFF
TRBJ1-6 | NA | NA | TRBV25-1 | TGTGCCAGCAGTGATCGTGGGAGAGGTAATTCACCCCTCCACTTT | CASSDRGRGNSPLHF
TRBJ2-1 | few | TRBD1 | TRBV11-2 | TGTGCCAGCAGCTCGCGACAGGGCCGATCCTACAATGAGCAGTTCTTC | CASSSRQGRSYNEQFF
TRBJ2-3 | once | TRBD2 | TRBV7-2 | TGTGCCAGCAGCTTACTAGCGGGAGGGCCCACAGATACGCAGTATTTT | CASSLLAGGPTDTQYF
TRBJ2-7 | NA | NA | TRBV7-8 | TGTGCCAGCAGCCAAAGAACCCGGACTGAATACGAGCAGTACTTC | CASSQRTRTEYEQYF
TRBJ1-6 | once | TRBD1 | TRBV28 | TGTGCCAGCAGTTTTGTGCAGGGGGCCGGTAATTCACCCCTCCACTTT | CASSFVQGAGNSPLHF